The source of this T cell receptor beta chain is a study of blood T cell repertoires in COVID-19. Turning to the study itself: Acute and convalescent COVID-19 samples came from the United States, Italy and Spain.

The authors' processing: Amplification of reference gene primers provided the estimated nucleated cell counts. The method was immunoSEQ multiplex PCR; TCRdb's version includes in-frame clones alone and lacks a portion of them. That table is the source of V, J and clone size, and D and trimming were worked out from the DNA. This table has some 490,000 clones, roughly nine tenths appearing once. The CDR3 consists of 14 residues. The junction had 7 bases not matched to a gene; V was cut back by 4 bases and J by 7 bases. Germline assignment: CDR1 SGHRS and CDR2 YFSETQ. The clonotype was recovered from an older woman who had recovered from COVID-19. The sample taken for sequencing was PBMCs or T cells enriched from blood (not recorded which). This chain uses TRBV5-1 with TRBJ1-2, with 10 positions matching TRBD1. The DNA of the CDR3 is TGCGCCAGCAGCGGATCGACAGGGGGCGGTGGCTACACCTTC. Protein product: CASSGSTGGGGYTF.